The following is a T cell receptor beta chain sequence with its context. The clone's antigen remains unknown. There are no base qualities to consult, and no much larger clone falls within one base. Systemically healthy Caucasian individuals from Russia, about 38 in total and aged about 6 to 100 years, were included as donors. Each donor gave around 9.9 milliliters of peripheral blood, collected into EDTA-treated Vacutainer tubes. Ficoll-Paque density-gradient centrifugation was used to isolate PBMCs, with at least 7 million obtained per sample. Trizol reagent was used to extract total RNA from the PBMCs, yielding at least 5.5 micrograms per sample. The percentages of naive CD45RAhigh/CD27high T cells were determined by flow cytometry on a PBMC aliquot from every donor. These data originate in a study of blood T cells in healthy people across ages (dated by TCRdb to between 2015 and 2017). Broadly, across the study: In model experiments, template switching captured roughly one uniquely barcoded TCR beta cDNA molecule for every two T cells. The donors were split into four age groups: young (average 16 years), middle-aged (roughly 42), aged (approximately 60) and long-lived (approximately 80). Age-related changes in TCR beta repertoire diversity were measured in the study by deep sequencing normalized with unique cDNA molecular identifiers. Two additional independent replicas of 1 million unique cDNA reads from the same blood draw were analyzed for two donors (one aged 18 to 30 and one aged 80 or older). The research as a whole found: Because profiling used bulk unsorted PBMCs, naive and antigen-experienced compartments could not be compared conclusively. The long-lived group showed more naive CD4+ T cells, fewer expanded clones and increased TCR diversity than the aged group, suggesting age selection. Estimates of total diversity based on one million sequenced T cells were considered lower bounds and underestimates. The CMV infection status of donors was not known, potentially confounding age-related changes in expanded clonotypes. As age increased, observed TCR beta diversity per million T cells dropped in a roughly linear way, and a significant reduction was already evident by age 40. A strong correlation was found between observed TCR beta diversity and the percentage of naive T cells measured by flow cytometry.

The receptor library was made with 5' RACE. Sequencing took place on an Illumina HiSeq 2500. The second PCR ran for roughly 7 to 12 cycles and used a J-beta primer mix along with a sample-barcoded 5' primer. A unique molecular identifier was introduced onto each TCR beta cDNA molecule by a template-switch 5' adaptor carrying 12 random nucleotides. Each sample yielded at least 2.5 million CDR3-containing paired-end reads. All of the RNA was converted into first-strand cDNA using the Mint cDNA synthesis kit, with a TRBC-specific oligonucleotide serving as the primer. Following uracil-DNA glycosylase treatment, all cDNA underwent a first 18-cycle PCR with the universal primers M1SS and BC2_uni_R. The authors' analysis ran thus. Each sample was normalized by randomly selecting 1 million high-quality reads, each carrying a distinct molecular identifier. Reads sharing molecular identifiers were discarded rather than binned into consensus sequences. CDR3 identification, clonotype clustering and error correction used MiTCR with a Q25 quality threshold and the strictest error-elimination algorithm. Lower-bound total TCR beta diversity was estimated with a nonparametric unseen species model using Euler transformation. Using fastp trimming at Q25 and MiXCR clonotype assembly, TCRdb reanalyzed the public sequencing data and kept in-frame beta chains. CDR3 protein sequences are deduplicated, and each keeps its most common genes and DNA. The V and J calls were determined by TCRdb, not by the authors. The sample table records hundreds of thousands of distinct CDR3 sequences; about 26% of these occur just once. Under 4.5% of the sample rests with the top ten.

The same data also contributed to another study, on T cells of mothers and their children. The second publication reports: Nine systemically healthy Caucasian individuals, comprising three mothers and their six children, were included as donors. cDNA synthesis consumed the entire amount of extracted RNA, loaded at around 1.4 ug RNA in each 15 ul reaction. In the second PCR, sample barcodes and 2-4 random nucleotides were introduced via the M1S primer. Over 8.5 million TCR beta CDR3 reads were obtained for each mother, and about 3 million reads were obtained for each child. Thymic selection shapes the output of TCR recombination in a similar way in related and unrelated pairs, and inherited differences have a minor effect. Related mother-child pairs always showed normalized repertoire overlap that was slightly higher than in unrelated mother-child pairs, though the difference was never significant. No persistent microchimeric T cell clones were found, with a detection sensitivity of around 100 clones per million clonotypes. Deep NGS was used in the study to compare the TCR beta repertoires of mothers and children and to look for features that separate related mother-child pairs from unrelated individuals. The mean age was roughly 40 +/- 4 years for the mothers and approximately 11 +/- 4 years for the children. After adapter ligation with NEBNext reagents, the libraries were sequenced on Illumina HiSeq 2000 with 100+100 nt paired-end reads. To prevent cross-contamination, the mother and child libraries were prepared a month apart and were sequenced in separate runs. Between roughly 500,000 and 2,300,000 distinct TCR beta clonotypes were identified per donor. Naive TCR beta clonotypes were estimated from low-frequency clonotypes matched to each donor's FACS-determined naive share, without sorting.

This sequence was found in a boy between 2 and 15 years old in good health. Sequenced material: blood.

The nucleotides are TGTGCCAGCAGCGAGGGTCGCCGGGGGATTACCGGGGAGCTGTTTTTT. This sequence encodes CASSEGRRGITGELFF. This chain is built from TRBV9 and TRBJ2-2; a weak D assignment points to TRBD2 (6 bases agree). The germline V gene specifies SGDLS as CDR1 and YYNGEE as CDR2. The CDR3 covers 16 residues, taking in both the cysteine and the phenylalanine. Just the 48-base CDR3 DNA is kept, in frame starting at base 1. V is pared back by 3 bases and J by 5 bases, with 17 bases lying between the germline termini.